These T cell receptor beta chains were read from a single sample in a study of neurological immune-mediated disorders. From the 5' RACE reads, TCRdb called clonotypes with MiXCR, one entry per CDR3 protein. Of more than 50,000 distinct CDR3 sequences listed, about 4% are singletons. Sequenced material: PBMCs. The source of these receptors is a man between 25 and 39 years old with multiple sclerosis. The CDR3 runs from the conserved cysteine through the conserved F or W. Each record gives: V gene, J gene, clone size, D gene, CDR3 protein, CDR3 DNA. The D gene is left open where the match is weak. Only some rows state a clone size, as once, few, many or a class for expanded clones.

v_gene: TRBV9
j_gene: TRBJ2-7
abundance: many
d_gene: TRBD2
CDR3aa: CASSAGLVHEQYF
CDR3nt: TGTGCCAGCAGCGCGGGACTAGTCCACGAGCAGTACTTC

v_gene: TRBV20-1
j_gene: TRBJ1-1
abundance: many
d_gene: NA
CDR3aa: CSAFRVGGGTEAFF
CDR3nt: TGCAGTGCATTCCGGGTGGGGGGAGGCACTGAAGCTTTCTTT

v_gene: TRBV6-2/TRBV6-3
j_gene: TRBJ2-1
abundance: few
d_gene: TRBD2
CDR3aa: CASSYPYRFGGGQDNEQFF
CDR3nt: TGTGCCAGCAGTTACCCCTACCGCTTTGGCGGGGGGCAAGACAATGAGCAGTTCTTC

v_gene: TRBV2
j_gene: TRBJ1-2
abundance: NA
d_gene: NA
CDR3aa: CASSGQDGWWFQTF
CDR3nt: TGTGCCAGCAGTGGACAGGACGGTTGGTGGTTCCAAACCTTC

v_gene: TRBV7-2
j_gene: TRBJ1-1
abundance: few
d_gene: NA
CDR3aa: CASSLVVNTEAFF
CDR3nt: TGTGCCAGCAGCTTAGTCGTGAACACTGAAGCTTTCTTT

v_gene: TRBV14
j_gene: TRBJ2-3
abundance: many
d_gene: NA
CDR3aa: CASSQAAGDTQYF
CDR3nt: TGTGCCAGCAGCCAAGCCGCAGGAGATACGCAGTATTTT

v_gene: TRBV7-2
j_gene: TRBJ2-1
abundance: many
d_gene: TRBD2
CDR3aa: CASSPGTSGGAIDEQFF
CDR3nt: TGTGCCAGCAGCCCTGGGACTAGCGGGGGGGCAATTGATGAGCAGTTCTTC

v_gene: TRBV10-3
j_gene: TRBJ2-5
abundance: many
d_gene: NA
CDR3aa: CAISGSSGKQETQYF
CDR3nt: TGTGCCATCAGTGGGTCGTCAGGAAAACAAGAGACCCAGTACTTC

v_gene: TRBV12-3/TRBV12-4
j_gene: TRBJ1-6
abundance: many
d_gene: TRBD1
CDR3aa: CASNRQGASSPLHF
CDR3nt: TGTGCCAGCAACCGACAGGGGGCGAGTTCACCCCTCCACTTT

v_gene: TRBV10-1
j_gene: TRBJ2-5
abundance: many
d_gene: NA
CDR3aa: CASQGGFQETQYF
CDR3nt: TGCGCCAGCCAGGGGGGCTTTCAAGAGACCCAGTACTTC

v_gene: TRBV5-6
j_gene: TRBJ2-1
abundance: many
d_gene: TRBD1
CDR3aa: CASSVDRVFGEQFF
CDR3nt: TGTGCCAGCAGCGTGGACAGGGTTTTTGGTGAGCAGTTCTTC

v_gene: TRBV7-9
j_gene: TRBJ2-3
abundance: many
d_gene: TRBD2
CDR3aa: CASSLAAGGPGTDTQYF
CDR3nt: TGTGCCAGCAGCTTAGCGGCGGGGGGCCCTGGCACAGATACGCAGTATTTT

v_gene: TRBV4-2
j_gene: TRBJ2-2
abundance: many
d_gene: NA
CDR3aa: CASSQDWLQSTGELFF
CDR3nt: TGTGCCAGCAGCCAAGATTGGCTCCAGTCCACCGGGGAGCTGTTTTTT

v_gene: TRBV29-1
j_gene: TRBJ2-3
abundance: few
d_gene: NA
CDR3aa: CSAPEGAMDTQYF
CDR3nt: TGCAGCGCTCCCGAAGGGGCAATGGATACGCAGTATTTT

v_gene: TRBV20-1
j_gene: TRBJ2-5
abundance: many
d_gene: NA
CDR3aa: CSARLYQSARETQYF
CDR3nt: TGCAGTGCTAGACTCTACCAGAGTGCACGCGAGACCCAGTACTTC